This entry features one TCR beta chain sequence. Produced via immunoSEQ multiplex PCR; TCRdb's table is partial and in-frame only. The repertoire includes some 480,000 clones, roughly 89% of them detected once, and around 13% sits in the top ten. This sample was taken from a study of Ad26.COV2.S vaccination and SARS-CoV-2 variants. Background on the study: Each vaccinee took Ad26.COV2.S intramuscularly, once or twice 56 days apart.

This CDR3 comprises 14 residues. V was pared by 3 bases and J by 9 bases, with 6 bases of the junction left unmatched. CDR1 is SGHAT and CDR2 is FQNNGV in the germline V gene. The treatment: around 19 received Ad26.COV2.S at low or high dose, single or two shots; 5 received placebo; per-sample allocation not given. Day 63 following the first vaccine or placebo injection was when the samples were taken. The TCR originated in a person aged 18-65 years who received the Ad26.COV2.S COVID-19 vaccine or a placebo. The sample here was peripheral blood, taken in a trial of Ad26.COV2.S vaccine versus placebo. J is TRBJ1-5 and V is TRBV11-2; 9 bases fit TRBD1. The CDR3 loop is CASSFVTGGGPQHF. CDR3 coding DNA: TGTGCCAGCAGCTTCGTGACAGGGGGGGGGCCCCAGCATTTT.